This T cell receptor (beta chain) came from a study of blood T cells in healthy people across ages. Study-wide findings and caveats: Getting older went along with TCR beta diversity per million T cells dropping roughly linearly. PBMCs left unsorted prevented a conclusive naive versus antigen-experienced comparison.

For the second PCR, which ran for roughly 6 to 12 cycles, a sample-barcoded 5' primer and a J-beta primer mix were used. Each CDR3 protein gets one entry after TCRdb re-called the 5' RACE reads with MiXCR. The data contain roughly 900,000 distinct CDR3 sequences, around 30% of them singletons. As concerns this clonotype: Its antigen is not known.

The TCR originated in a woman over 75 in good health. Material: blood.

Here the CDR3 reads CASSQLRLFATGELFF. The CDR3 bases are TGCGCCAGCAGCCAACTCCGCCTTTTCGCGACCGGGGAGCTGTTTTTT. The chain employs TRBV4-1 and TRBJ2-2; D remains ambiguous. CDR1 is MGHRA, CDR2 YSYEKL, per germline. This CDR3 comprises 16 residues. With 2 bases removed from V and 5 bases from J, the gap between germline ends came to 15 bases.